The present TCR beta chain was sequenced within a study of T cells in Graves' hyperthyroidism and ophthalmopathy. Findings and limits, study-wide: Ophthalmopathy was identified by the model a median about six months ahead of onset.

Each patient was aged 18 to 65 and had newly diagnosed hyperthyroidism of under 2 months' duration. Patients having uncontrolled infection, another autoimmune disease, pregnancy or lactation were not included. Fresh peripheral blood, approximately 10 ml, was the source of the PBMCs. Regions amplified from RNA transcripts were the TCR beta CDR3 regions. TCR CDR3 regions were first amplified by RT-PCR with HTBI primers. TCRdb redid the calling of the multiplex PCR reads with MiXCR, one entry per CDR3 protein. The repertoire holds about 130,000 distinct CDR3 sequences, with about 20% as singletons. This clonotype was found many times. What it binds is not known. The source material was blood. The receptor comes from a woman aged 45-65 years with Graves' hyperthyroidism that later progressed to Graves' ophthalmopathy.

CDR3 bases: TGTGCTAGTGGTTTGGGGGGGGACACTGAAGCTTTCTTT. Residues: CASGLGGDTEAFF. The V gene is TRBV12-5, the J gene TRBJ1-1, with D possibly TRBD1 on 5 matching bases. Germline CDR1 and CDR2: LGHNT and FRNRAP. V was pared by 1 base and J by 3 bases, with 6 bases between. This CDR3 spans 13 amino acids.